This T cell receptor beta chain came from a study of cytomegalovirus exposure and HLA in healthy donors. CDR1 and CDR2 (germline): SQVTM, ANQGSEA. The V and J ends lost 6 bases and 2 bases, in that order; junction bases with no gene match: 9. The CDR3 spans 15 residues. Study results and limitations: Across donors, sequencing depth was assumed by presence/absence analyses to be roughly uniform. Later analysis found that TCR beta chains associated with HLA were more clonally expanded than other, equally common chains. Later analysis suggested most CMV-associated TCR beta chains were HLA-restricted. Reportedly, a later analysis found an Asian-associated ancestry cluster had fewer N-insertions than the approximately 700-donor mean.

PCR amplification relied on 60 Vbeta primers (plus 13 Jbeta primers). Only in-frame clones appear in the TCRdb table, and some are missing; sequencing was by immunoSEQ multiplex PCR. Its listing shows 55,000 to 85,000 clones. As concerns this clone: What it recognizes is unknown.

This TCR was sampled from a female donor in good health and CMV-seropositive. The sequenced sample consisted of PBMCs. The chain recombines TRBV29-1 with TRBJ2-2, with 7 bases lining up with TRBD1. CDR3 bases: TGCAGCGTCGCTAAAGGGGGCCTCAACACCGGGGAGCTGTTTTTT. It translates to CSVAKGGLNTGELFF.